This TCR beta chain was sequenced in a study of cytomegalovirus exposure and HLA in healthy donors. Concerning this clone: Its antigen remains unidentified.

Study-wide results and caveats: The study found most TCR sequences rare, yet found some public TCRs in many donors. Presence/absence analyses assumed roughly uniform sequencing depth across donors, which may not hold.

This CDR3 comprises 13 residues. The V segment lost 4 bases and the J segment 7 bases; nucleotides outside the gene matches: 7. Germline V CDR1 and CDR2: SGDLS, YYNGEE. It was with 60 Vbeta and 13 Jbeta primers that the PCR ran. The table came from immunoSEQ multiplex PCR; TCRdb's copy has only in-frame clones and leaves some out. The sample includes over 80,000 clones, about 81% of them seen just once. The chain is built from TRBV9 and TRBJ2-7; 8 bases line up with TRBD1. This sequence was found in a man in his forties in good health and CMV-seropositive. Specimen: PBMCs. In nucleotides, the CDR3 is TGTGCCAGCAGCACCAGGGGGCTGGGGGAGCAGTACTTC. Protein product: CASSTRGLGEQYF.